The TCR beta chain described here comes from a study of control samples from healthy donors and cancer patients. V was trimmed by 4 bases and J by 8 bases, leaving 17 bases between them. The germline CDR1 and CDR2 sequences are SNHLY and FYNNEI. CDR3 size: 14 residues. Data came from immunoSEQ multiplex PCR; TCRdb stores just in-frame clones and leaves some out. The repertoire consists of 50,000 or so clones, with about 93% occurring once and the leading ten covering 23%. This chain joins TRBV2 and TRBJ1-2, with D possibly matching TRBD1 (6 bases). The specimen sequenced was PBMCs. The TCR sequence derives from a woman between 45 and 65 years old with head and neck cancer. CDR3 in amino acids: CASSAPGTPTGYTF. The CDR3 coding sequence is TGTGCCAGCAGTGCCCCCGGGACACCCACGGGCTACACCTTC.